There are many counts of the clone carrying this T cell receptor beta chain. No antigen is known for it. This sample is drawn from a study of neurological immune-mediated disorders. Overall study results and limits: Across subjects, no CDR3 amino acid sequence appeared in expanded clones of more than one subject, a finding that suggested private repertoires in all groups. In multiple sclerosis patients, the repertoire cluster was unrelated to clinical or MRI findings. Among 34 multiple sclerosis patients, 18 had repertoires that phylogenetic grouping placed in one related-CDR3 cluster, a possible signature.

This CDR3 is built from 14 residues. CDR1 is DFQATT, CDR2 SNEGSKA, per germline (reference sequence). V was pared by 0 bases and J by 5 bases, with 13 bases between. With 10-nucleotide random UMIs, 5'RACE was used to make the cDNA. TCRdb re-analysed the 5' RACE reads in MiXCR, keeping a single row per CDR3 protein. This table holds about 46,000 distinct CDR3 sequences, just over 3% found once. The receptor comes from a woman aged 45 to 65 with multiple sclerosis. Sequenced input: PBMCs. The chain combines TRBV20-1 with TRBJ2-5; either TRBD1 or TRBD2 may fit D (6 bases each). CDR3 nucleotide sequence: TGCAGTGCTAGAGATTATGGGGGGCCGGAGACCCAGTACTTC. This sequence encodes CSARDYGGPETQYF.